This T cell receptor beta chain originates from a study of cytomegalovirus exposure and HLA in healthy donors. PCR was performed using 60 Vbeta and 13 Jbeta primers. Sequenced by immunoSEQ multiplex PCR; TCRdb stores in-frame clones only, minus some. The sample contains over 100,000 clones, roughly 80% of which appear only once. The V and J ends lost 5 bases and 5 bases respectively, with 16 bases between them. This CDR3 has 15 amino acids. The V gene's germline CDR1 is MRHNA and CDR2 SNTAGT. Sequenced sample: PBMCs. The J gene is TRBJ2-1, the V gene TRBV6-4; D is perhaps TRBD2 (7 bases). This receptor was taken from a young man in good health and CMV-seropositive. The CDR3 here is CASSIWGGADNEQFF. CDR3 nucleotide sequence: TGTGCCAGCAGTATTTGGGGGGGGGCAGACAATGAGCAGTTCTTC.